A selection of T cell receptor beta chains follows, all from one sample in a study of blood T cell repertoires in COVID-19. Assay: immunoSEQ multiplex PCR; the TCRdb copy retains only in-frame clones and omits some. The data contain about 280,000 clones, around four fifths of them seen just once; the ten biggest clones take up 8% to 9.5%. Sequencing used peripheral blood. These TCRs come from a woman aged 50 to 65 who had recovered from COVID-19. CDR3s include the opening cysteine and the closing phenylalanine or tryptophan. A D gene is named only where the DNA matches it firmly. The listing skips clone size in some rows; elsewhere it reads once, few, many or a size class.

NA NA TRBJ2-7 TRBV4-1 CASSQGTLGVSTYEQYF TGCGCCAGCAGCCAAGGTACTCTAGGGGTTTCAACCTACGAGCAGTACTTC
NA NA TRBJ1-5 TRBV30 CAWSVASNQPQHF TGTGCCTGGAGTGTAGCTAGCAATCAGCCCCAGCATTTT
once TRBD2 TRBJ2-1 TRBV5-1 CASSLSGSSYNEQFF TGCGCCAGCAGCTTGAGCGGGAGCAGTTACAATGAGCAGTTCTTC
NA NA TRBJ1-1 TRBV7-9 CASSLLRTQAFF TGTGCCAGCAGCTTATTAAGGACACAAGCTTTCTTT
NA TRBD2 TRBJ2-1 TRBV11-2 CASRSGTSFNEQFF TGTGCCAGCCGCTCCGGGACTAGCTTCAATGAGCAGTTCTTC
NA NA TRBJ1-6 TRBV5-4 CASSNPTGGGRTLHF TGTGCCAGCAGCAATCCCACGGGGGGGGGTCGAACCCTCCACTTT
NA TRBD2 TRBJ2-3 TRBV5-5 CASSSRGGGSTDTQYF TGTGCCAGCAGCTCACGGGGCGGGGGGAGCACAGATACGCAGTATTTT
NA NA TRBJ1-5 TRBV7-9 CASSLAQSASQGPQHF TGTGCCAGCAGCTTAGCGCAGTCAGCGTCCCAGGGGCCCCAGCATTTT
NA NA TRBJ1-1 TRBV11-2 CASSWAAGADAAFF TGTGCCAGCAGCTGGGCCGCGGGGGCAGATGCAGCTTTCTTT
NA TRBD2 TRBJ2-3 TRBV11-3 CASSLGLAGDTQYF TGTGCCAGCAGCCTGGGACTAGCGGGAGATACGCAGTATTTT
NA NA TRBJ1-2 TRBV9 CASSVLRPGESGYTF TGTGCCAGCAGCGTACTCCGGCCAGGGGAGAGTGGCTACACCTTC
NA TRBD2 TRBJ2-1 TRBV7-2 CASSWGGASPSSYNEQFF TGTGCCAGCAGCTGGGGGGGAGCGAGTCCAAGCTCCTACAATGAGCAGTTCTTC
NA NA TRBJ2-7 TRBV6-5 CASRGGNTHYEQYF TGTGCCAGCCGCGGCGGGAATACACACTACGAGCAGTACTTC
few NA TRBJ1-5 TRBV20-1 CSATGDQPQHF TGCAGTGCTACGGGGGATCAGCCCCAGCATTTT
NA TRBD1 TRBJ1-1 TRBV19 CASSMARGRAPEAFF TGTGCCAGTAGTATGGCCAGGGGGCGCGCCCCTGAAGCTTTCTTT
NA NA TRBJ2-7 TRBV3-1/TRBV3-2 CASSPPGKVAYEQYF TGTGCCAGCAGCCCGCCAGGGAAAGTAGCCTACGAGCAGTACTTC
NA TRBD1 TRBJ2-5 TRBV5-1 CASSLNRGQSETQYF TGCGCCAGCAGCTTGAATAGGGGGCAATCGGAGACCCAGTACTTC
NA TRBD2 TRBJ2-7 TRBV3-1/TRBV3-2 CASSQGAAGGSYEQYF TGTGCCAGCAGCCAAGGAGCAGCGGGGGGCTCCTACGAGCAGTACTTC
NA NA TRBJ2-7 TRBV10-1 CASSEWRPYEQYF TGCGCCAGCAGTGAGTGGCGGCCCTACGAGCAGTACTTC
once NA TRBJ1-6 TRBV30 CAWSALTGGNSPLHF TGTGCCTGGAGTGCCTTAACCGGGGGGAATTCACCCCTCCACTTT
NA TRBD1 TRBJ2-6 TRBV7-2 CASSRTGVGSGANVLTF TGTGCCAGCAGCCGGACAGGGGTGGGGTCTGGGGCCAACGTCCTGACTTTC
many NA TRBJ1-1 TRBV6-5 CASSSRGRGAFF TGTGCCAGCAGTTCCCGTGGGAGAGGAGCTTTCTTT
NA TRBD1 TRBJ1-2 TRBV3-1/TRBV3-2 CASSQRQGANYGYTF TGTGCCAGCAGCCAGAGACAGGGCGCCAACTATGGCTACACCTTC
NA TRBD2 TRBJ2-1 TRBV7-3 CASSRGTSGGRNEQFF TGTGCCAGCAGCCGAGGAACTAGCGGGGGCCGTAATGAGCAGTTCTTC
NA TRBD1 TRBJ1-6 TRBV6-4 CASSEGQGRGNSPLHF TGTGCCAGCAGTGAGGGACAGGGGCGCGGGAATTCACCCCTCCACTTT
once TRBD1 TRBJ1-1 TRBV12-3/TRBV12-4 CASSPPGQGAFF TGTGCCAGCAGCCCGCCCGGACAGGGGGCTTTCTTT
NA TRBD1 TRBJ1-3 TRBV18 CASSPRSTGGRNTIYF TGTGCCAGCTCACCGAGATCGACAGGGGGGAGAAACACCATATATTTT
NA NA TRBJ2-5 TRBV5-1 CASSLGVFGSTQYF TGCGCCAGCAGCTTGGGCGTTTTTGGGAGTACCCAGTACTTC
NA NA TRBJ1-2 TRBV7-9 CASSEPTNYGYTF TGTGCCAGCAGCGAGCCTACTAACTATGGCTACACCTTC
NA TRBD1 TRBJ2-2 TRBV28 CASSGNRGRAGELFF TGTGCCAGCAGTGGGAACAGGGGGCGGGCCGGGGAGCTGTTTTTT
NA NA TRBJ2-6 TRBV28 CATARGSSGANVLTF TGTGCCACCGCTCGTGGGAGCTCTGGGGCCAACGTCCTGACTTTC
few NA TRBJ2-5 TRBV10-3 CAISDPGTGRYF TGTGCCATCAGTGACCCGGGGACTGGGAGGTACTTC
NA TRBD2 TRBJ2-3 TRBV5-1 CASSFAGLAGNTDTQYF TGCGCCAGCAGCTTCGCCGGACTAGCGGGGAACACAGATACGCAGTATTTT
NA TRBD1 TRBJ2-2 TRBV11-3 CASSSGQGSTGELFF TGTGCCAGCAGCTCAGGACAGGGGTCCACCGGGGAGCTGTTTTTT
NA TRBD1 TRBJ1-4 TRBV6-1 CASSEWQGVKWVFF TGTGCCAGCAGTGAATGGCAGGGGGTGAAATGGGTGTTTTTT
NA NA TRBJ1-1 TRBV30 CAWRAAAREAFF TGTGCCTGGAGGGCCGCGGCTAGGGAAGCTTTCTTT
many NA TRBJ1-4 TRBV19 CASSPLGGTNEKLFF TGTGCCAGTAGTCCCTTGGGGGGGACTAATGAAAAACTGTTTTTT
NA NA TRBJ1-5 TRBV27 CASSFSGNQPQHF TGTGCCAGCAGTTTTTCGGGGAATCAGCCCCAGCATTTT
NA NA TRBJ1-2 TRBV5-4 CASSLGVIQGLGYGYTF TGTGCCAGCAGCCTTGGGGTCATACAGGGCCTTGGGTATGGCTACACCTTC
NA NA TRBJ2-7 TRBV5-1 CASSLQEGTPYEQYF TGCGCCAGCAGCTTGCAGGAGGGTACCCCCTACGAGCAGTACTTC
NA NA TRBJ2-1 TRBV7-2 CASSPQWEEGNEQFF TGTGCCAGCAGCCCTCAGTGGGAGGAGGGTAATGAGCAGTTCTTC
few NA TRBJ1-1 TRBV6-2/TRBV6-3 CASSLAGPDTEAFF TGTGCCAGCAGCTTGGCGGGCCCCGACACTGAAGCTTTCTTT
NA NA TRBJ2-5 TRBV18 CASSRTQGRQETQYF TGTGCCAGCTCACGAACGCAGGGGCGGCAAGAGACCCAGTACTTC
NA NA TRBJ1-6 TRBV28 CASSLPLSPLHF TGTGCCAGCAGTTTACCTCTCTCACCCCTCCACTTT
NA TRBD1 TRBJ2-5 TRBV6-2/TRBV6-3 CASSYGTGETQYF TGTGCCAGCAGTTACGGGACAGGAGAGACCCAGTACTTC
NA TRBD1 TRBJ1-5 TRBV18 CASSSGQGLSQPQHF TGTGCCAGCTCATCCGGACAGGGGCTCAGTCAGCCCCAGCATTTT
NA NA TRBJ1-2 TRBV27 CASSLSRTGTIYGYTF TGTGCCAGCAGTTTATCGCGGACGGGAACCATCTATGGCTACACCTTC